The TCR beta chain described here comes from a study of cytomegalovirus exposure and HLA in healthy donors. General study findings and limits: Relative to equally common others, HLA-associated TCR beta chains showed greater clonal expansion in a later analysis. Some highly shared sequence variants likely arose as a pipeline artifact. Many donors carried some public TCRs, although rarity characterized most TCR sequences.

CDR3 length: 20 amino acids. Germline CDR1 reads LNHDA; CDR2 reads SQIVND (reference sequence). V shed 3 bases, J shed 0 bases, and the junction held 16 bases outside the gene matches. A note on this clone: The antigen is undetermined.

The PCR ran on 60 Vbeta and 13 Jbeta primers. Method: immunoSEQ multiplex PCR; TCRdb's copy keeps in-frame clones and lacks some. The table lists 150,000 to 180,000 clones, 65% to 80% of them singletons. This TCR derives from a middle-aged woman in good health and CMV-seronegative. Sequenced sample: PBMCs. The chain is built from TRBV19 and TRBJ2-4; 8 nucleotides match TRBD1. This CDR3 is CASSILGLPRGLLAKNIQYF. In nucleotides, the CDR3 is TGTGCCAGTAGTATCCTTGGACTTCCCAGGGGGCTACTAGCCAAAAACATTCAGTACTTC.